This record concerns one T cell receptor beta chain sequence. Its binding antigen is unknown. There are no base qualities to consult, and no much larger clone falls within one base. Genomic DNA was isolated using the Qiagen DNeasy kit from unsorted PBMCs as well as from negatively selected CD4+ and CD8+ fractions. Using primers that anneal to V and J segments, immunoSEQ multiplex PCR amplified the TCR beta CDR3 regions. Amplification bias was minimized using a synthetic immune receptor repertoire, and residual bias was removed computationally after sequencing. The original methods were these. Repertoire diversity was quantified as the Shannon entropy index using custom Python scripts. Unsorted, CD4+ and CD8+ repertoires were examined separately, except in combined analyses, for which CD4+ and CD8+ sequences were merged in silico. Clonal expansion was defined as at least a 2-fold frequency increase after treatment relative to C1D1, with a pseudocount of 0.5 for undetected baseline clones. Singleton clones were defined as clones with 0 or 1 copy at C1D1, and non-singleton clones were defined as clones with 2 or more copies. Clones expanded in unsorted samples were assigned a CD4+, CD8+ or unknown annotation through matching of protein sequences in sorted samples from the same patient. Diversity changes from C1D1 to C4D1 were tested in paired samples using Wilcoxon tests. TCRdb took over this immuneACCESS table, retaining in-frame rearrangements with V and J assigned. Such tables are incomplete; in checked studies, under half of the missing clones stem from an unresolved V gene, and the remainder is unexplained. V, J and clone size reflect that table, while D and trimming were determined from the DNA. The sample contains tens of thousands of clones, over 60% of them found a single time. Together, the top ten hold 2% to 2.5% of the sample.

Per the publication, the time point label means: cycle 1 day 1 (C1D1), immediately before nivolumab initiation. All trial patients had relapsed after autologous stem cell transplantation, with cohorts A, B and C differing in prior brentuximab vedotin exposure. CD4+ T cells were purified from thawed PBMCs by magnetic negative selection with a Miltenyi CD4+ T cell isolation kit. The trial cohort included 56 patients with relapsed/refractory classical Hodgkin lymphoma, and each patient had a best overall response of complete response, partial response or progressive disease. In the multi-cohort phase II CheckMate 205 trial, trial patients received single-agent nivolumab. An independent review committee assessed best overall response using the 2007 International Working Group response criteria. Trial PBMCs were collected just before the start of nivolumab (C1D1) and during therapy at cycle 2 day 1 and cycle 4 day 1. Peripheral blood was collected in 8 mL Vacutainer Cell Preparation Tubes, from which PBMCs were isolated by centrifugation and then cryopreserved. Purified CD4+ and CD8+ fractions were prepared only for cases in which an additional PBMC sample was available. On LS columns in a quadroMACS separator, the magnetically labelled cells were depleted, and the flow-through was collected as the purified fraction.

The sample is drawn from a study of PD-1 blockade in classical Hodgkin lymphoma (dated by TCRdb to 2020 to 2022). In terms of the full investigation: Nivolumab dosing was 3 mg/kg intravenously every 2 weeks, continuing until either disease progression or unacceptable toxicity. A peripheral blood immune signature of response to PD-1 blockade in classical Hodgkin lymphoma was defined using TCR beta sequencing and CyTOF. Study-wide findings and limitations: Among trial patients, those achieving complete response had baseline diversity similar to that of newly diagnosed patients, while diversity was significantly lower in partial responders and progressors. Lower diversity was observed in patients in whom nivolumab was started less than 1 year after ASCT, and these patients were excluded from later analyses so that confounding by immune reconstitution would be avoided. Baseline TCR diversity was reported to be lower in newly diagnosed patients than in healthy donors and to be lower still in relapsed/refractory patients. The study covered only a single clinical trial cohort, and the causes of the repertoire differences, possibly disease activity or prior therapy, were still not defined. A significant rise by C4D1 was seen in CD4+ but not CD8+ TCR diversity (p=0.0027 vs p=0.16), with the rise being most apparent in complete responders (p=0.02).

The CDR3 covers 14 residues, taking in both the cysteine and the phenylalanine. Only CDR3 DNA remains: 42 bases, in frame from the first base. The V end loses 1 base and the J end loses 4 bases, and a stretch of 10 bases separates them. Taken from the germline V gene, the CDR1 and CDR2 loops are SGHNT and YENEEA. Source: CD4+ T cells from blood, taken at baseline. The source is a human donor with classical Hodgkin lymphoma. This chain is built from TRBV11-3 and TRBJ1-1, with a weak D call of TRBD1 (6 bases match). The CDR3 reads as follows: CASSLGRGGTEAFF. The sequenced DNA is TGTGCCAGCAGCTTAGGAAGGGGGGGCACTGAAGCTTTCTTT.